This T cell receptor (beta chain) emerged from a study of cytomegalovirus exposure and HLA in healthy donors. Study observations and caveats: Common viral pathogens seemed, in a later analysis, to connect with several of the most significant clusters.

Of note for this clone: Its antigen is not known.

Both 60 Vbeta primers and 13 Jbeta primers went into the PCR. The table came from immunoSEQ multiplex PCR; TCRdb's copy has only in-frame clones and leaves some out. The sample yields 79,000 or so clones, around 77% seen once. Germline CDR1 SGDLS, CDR2 YYNGEE. The CDR3 length is 15 residues. V lost 3 bases to trimming and J lost 1 base; unmatched junction nucleotides: 4. V usage is TRBV9 and J usage is TRBJ2-4; 7 nucleotides line up with TRBD1. The origin of this receptor is a woman aged 40 to 50 in good health and CMV-seropositive. The sample consisted of PBMCs. CDR3 nucleotides: TGTGCCAGCAGCGCCGAGGGGGCTGCCAAAAACATTCAGTACTTC. This codes for CASSAEGAAKNIQYF.